The clone carrying this T cell receptor beta chain showed up just a few times. Antigen: not known. The germline gives CDR1 SGHDT, CDR2 YYEEEE. V shed 4 bases and J shed 11 bases, with 15 bases lying between them. The CDR3 is 12 amino acids. One entry per CDR3 protein results from TCRdb running MiXCR on the reads. The sample lists fewer than 550,000 distinct CDR3 sequences; 30% to 40% were seen once. These data originate in a study of T cell repertoires in cytomegalovirus infection. Overall study context: Indicated by public TCR beta signatures were CMV infection and matching HLA type.

General observations from the study: In two of eight donors, the top clonotype was HLA-C-restricted CMV-specific. Of the TCR beta families, the public ones yielded a cumulative frequency that identified carriers of CMV plus the relevant HLA.

This chain links TRBV5-6 with TRBJ1-1, with D tentatively TRBD1 (6 bases). Sample: PBMCs. The TCR sequence derives from a human donor in good health (CMV status not recorded). Some clones in this sample may be carry-over from other donors' samples. The CDR3 bases are TGTGCCAGCAGCAAACAGTACAGGGAGGCTTTCTTT. Its translation: CASSKQYREAFF.